This T cell receptor (beta chain) comes out of a study of T cells in Graves' hyperthyroidism and ophthalmopathy. Trimming left V 2 bases short and J 5 bases short, with 12 bases between. This CDR3 is 14 amino acids long. Germline CDR1 SGHTA, CDR2 FQGNSA. Amplification of TCR beta CDR3 regions used RNA as the template. TCR CDR3 regions were first amplified by RT-PCR with HTBI primers. Using its own MiXCR run on the multiplex PCR reads, TCRdb lists one record per CDR3 protein. The data show about 610,000 distinct CDR3 sequences, 14% to 15% seen once. The chain couples TRBV7-2 to TRBJ2-5; D unclear. Sequencing used blood. The receptor's source is a woman between 40 and 50 years old with Graves' ophthalmopathy. This CDR3 reads CASSLLTYTETQYF. CDR3 nucleotides: TGTGCCAGCAGCTTATTGACTTATACGGAGACCCAGTACTTC.